The T cell receptor beta chain described here comes from a study of blood T cells in healthy people across ages. On this clonotype: Its antigen is undetermined.

Trimming at V came to 9 bases and at J to 8 bases, leaving 7 bases not matched to a gene. Germline CDR1 is LNHDA and CDR2 is SQIVND (reference sequence). The CDR3 runs to 13 residues. Samples each had at least 5 micrograms of total RNA extracted. General study findings and limits: Unknown donor CMV status possibly confounded expanded clonotype changes.

The authors ran a second PCR of about 6 to 11 cycles using a sample-barcoded 5' primer and a J-beta primer mix. TCRdb re-called the 5' RACE reads with MiXCR, one entry per CDR3 protein. The sample lists some 890,000 distinct CDR3 sequences; about 28% were seen once. This sample was also put to use in a study of T cells of mothers and their children.

The receptor was derived from a middle-aged woman in good health. The chain links TRBV19 to TRBJ2-1; 10 bases are a match to TRBD1. The sample comprised blood. CDR3 DNA sequence: TGTGCCAGGAGTCGGGACAGGGGAGATGAGCAGTTCTTC. This gives the protein CARSRDRGDEQFF.